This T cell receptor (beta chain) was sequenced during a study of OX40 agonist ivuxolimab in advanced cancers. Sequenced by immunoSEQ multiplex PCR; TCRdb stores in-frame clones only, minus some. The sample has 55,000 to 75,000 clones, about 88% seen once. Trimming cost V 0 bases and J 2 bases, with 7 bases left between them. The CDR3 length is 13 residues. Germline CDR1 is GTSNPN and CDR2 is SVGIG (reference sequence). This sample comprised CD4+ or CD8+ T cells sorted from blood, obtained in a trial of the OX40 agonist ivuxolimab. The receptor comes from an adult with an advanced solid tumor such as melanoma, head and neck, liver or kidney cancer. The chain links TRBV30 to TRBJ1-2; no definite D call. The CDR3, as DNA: TGTGCCTGGAGTGTAAGTCCCAACTATGGCTACACCTTC. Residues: CAWSVSPNYGYTF.